The 17 T cell receptor beta chains below were found in one sample sequenced in a study of T cell responses to AZD1222 COVID-19 vaccine. Assay used: immunoSEQ multiplex PCR; TCRdb lists only in-frame clones, some missing. The repertoire holds around 120,000 clones, roughly 92% seen once, with 1.1% in the top ten. This material consisted of peripheral blood, taken 28 days after the second AZD1222 dose. The receptors stem from an adult who received the AZD1222 COVID-19 vaccine.

DNA of the CDR3: TGTGCCAGCAGCTTGGGCGCGGCCCGGACAGGAGCTGATGGCTACACCTTC. Translated, it gives CASSLGAARTGADGYTF. J is TRBJ1-2 and V is TRBV5-4; 7 nucleotides align to TRBD1. The ends lost 0 bases at V and 6 bases at J; junction bases unmatched: 14. The CDR3 sequence is 17 residues long. Germline CDR1 SGHNT, CDR2 YYREEE (reference sequence).

V and J are TRBV19 and TRBJ2-1; the match to TRBD2 covers 8 bases. Germline loops: CDR1 LNHDA, CDR2 SQIVND (reference sequence). The V gene end was trimmed by 3 bases and the J gene end by 8 bases; junction bases not matched to a gene: 9. The CDR3 loop spans 15 amino acids. The CDR3 nucleotides are TGTGCCAGTAGTATGAGTCGGACTAGCAAGGATGAGCAGTTCTTC. This gives the protein CASSMSRTSKDEQFF.

The chain joins TRBV19 to TRBJ1-1; no clear D gene. Germline V gene sequence: CDR1 LNHDA, CDR2 SQIVND (reference sequence). The CDR3 sequence is 15 residues long. Trimming shortened V by 7 bases and J by 0 bases, and 15 bases separated the two germline ends. This CDR3 reads CASMTVGILNTEAFF. CDR3 bases: TGTGCCAGTATGACCGTTGGAATATTGAACACTGAAGCTTTCTTT.

V is TRBV29-1 and J is TRBJ2-7, with a weak D call TRBD1 (6 bases). This CDR3 is built from 14 residues. V shed 1 base and J shed 2 bases, with 12 bases lying between them. Germline assignment: CDR1 SQVTM and CDR2 ANQGSEA. The DNA for the CDR3 is TGCAGCGTTGAAGGGGACACTGGAACCTACGAGCAGTACTTC. This gives the protein CSVEGDTGTYEQYF.

This chain connects TRBV7-9 to TRBJ2-2, with 12 positions matching TRBD2. CDR3 size: 17 residues. V dropped 3 bases and J dropped 3; count of bases not matched to a gene: 5. CDR1 and CDR2 (germline): SEHNR, FQNEAQ (reference sequence). Here the CDR3 reads CASSLASGGADTGELFF. CDR3 DNA sequence: TGTGCCAGCAGCTTGGCTAGCGGGGGGGCCGACACCGGGGAGCTGTTTTTT.

The chain joins TRBV27 to TRBJ2-2; D tentatively reads TRBD1 or TRBD2 (5 bases each). Looked up from germline, CDR1 is MNHEY and CDR2 is SMNVEV (reference sequence). Trimming removed 6 bases from V and 6 bases from J, with 14 bases in between. This CDR3 has 14 residues. The CDR3: CASRVMGPSGELFF. The CDR3 coding sequence is TGTGCCAGCAGGGTGATGGGACCCTCCGGGGAGCTGTTTTTT.

The chain is built from TRBV19 and TRBJ1-2, with 8 bases matching TRBD1. The CDR3 is 16 residues long. Germline trimming cut 9 bases from V and 2 bases from J; bases unmatched to any gene: 14. Germline V gene sequence: CDR1 LNHDA, CDR2 SQIVND (reference sequence). CDR3 sequence (DNA): TGTGCCAGCCGCGCAGGGACAGGCCCCGTCAACTATGGCTACACCTTC. Translation gives CASRAGTGPVNYGYTF.

The V call is TRBV20-1, the J call TRBJ2-5; 9 bases are shared with TRBD1. The trim removed 3 bases at V and 3 bases at J, leaving 5 bases unmatched. Germline V gene data show CDR1 as DFQATT and CDR2 as SNEGSKA (reference sequence). The length of the CDR3 is 14 residues. CDR3 amino acids: CSASAGQGKETQYF. CDR3 nucleotides: TGCAGTGCTAGTGCGGGACAGGGAAAAGAGACCCAGTACTTC.

The V call is TRBV10-3, the J call TRBJ1-2; no clear D. The CDR3 runs 13 residues. The germline V and J ends were trimmed by 7 bases and 2 bases, with 11 bases remaining between them. Germline lookup yields CDR1 ENHRY and CDR2 SYGVKD. CDR3 sequence (DNA): TGTGCCATCACCCCTTCCGACAACTATGGCTACACCTTC. Translation: CAITPSDNYGYTF.

This clone was observed once. This chain links TRBV4-3 with TRBJ2-1, with D uncertain. Germline CDR1 and CDR2: LGHNA and YSLEER. Between the trimmed V and J ends, which lost 2 bases and 0 bases, there was a span of 8 bases. The CDR3 has 15 amino acids. CDR3 bases: TGCGCCAGCAGCCAAACAAAGAGCTCCTACAATGAGCAGTTCTTC. It encodes CASSQTKSSYNEQFF.

This rearrangement joins TRBV24-1 to TRBJ2-6; D is unclear. This CDR3 is built from 14 residues. Germline CDR1 reads KGHDR; CDR2 reads SFDVKD. V was clipped by 5 bases and J by 0 bases, with 4 bases between them. The CDR3 sequence: CATSGSSGANVLTF. In DNA, the CDR3 is TGTGCCACCAGTGGAAGCTCTGGGGCCAACGTCCTGACTTTC.

The chain carries TRBV14 and TRBJ2-3; possibly TRBD1 or TRBD2 for D (5 bases each). Deletions cut 4 bases from V and 2 bases from J, with 13 bases between. The CDR3 is 15 amino acids. CDR1 and CDR2 from the germline V gene are SGHDN and FVKESK. This chain's CDR3 is CASSPGTGNTDTQYF. The CDR3 DNA reads as TGTGCCAGCAGCCCCGGGACGGGGAACACAGATACGCAGTATTTT.

The chain has TRBV24-1 and TRBJ2-1; 11 bases fit TRBD2. The V segment lost 5 bases and the J segment 12 bases; nucleotides outside the gene matches: 8. The CDR3 length is 14 residues. From germline, CDR1 is KGHDR and CDR2 SFDVKD. Written as DNA, the CDR3 is TGTGCCACCAGTGCTACTAGCGGGAGTTCGTGGCAGTTCTTC. Amino acid sequence: CATSATSGSSWQFF.

The chain couples TRBV18 to TRBJ2-7, with 8 bases identical to TRBD1. The CDR3 runs to 15 residues. Germline trimming cut 3 bases from V and 7 bases from J; bases unmatched to any gene: 11. Germline values: CDR1 KGHSH, CDR2 LQKENI. For the CDR3, the DNA is TGTGCCAGCTCACCTTTATTGGACAGGGTGGGAGAGCAGTACTTC. Encoded protein: CASSPLLDRVGEQYF.

V gene TRBV28 combines with J gene TRBJ2-7, with a possible D match to TRBD1 (5 bases). The germline V gene has CDR1 MDHEN and CDR2 SYDVKM. Trimming left V 6 bases short and J 0 bases short, with 9 bases between. This CDR3 has 13 amino acids. The CDR3 loop reads CASRSGPSYEQYF. CDR3 sequence (DNA): TGTGCCAGCAGGTCAGGGCCCTCCTACGAGCAGTACTTC.

This chain links TRBV27 with TRBJ2-7; D remains ambiguous. Germline assignment: CDR1 MNHEY and CDR2 SMNVEV (reference sequence). V lost 0 bases and J 2 bases, leaving 11 bases between the germline ends. This CDR3 comprises 15 residues. The CDR3 is CASSLSWTAPYEQYF. CDR3 DNA: TGTGCCAGCAGTTTATCTTGGACCGCACCCTACGAGCAGTACTTC.

V usage is TRBV4-2 and J usage is TRBJ1-4, with D possibly being TRBD1 (6 bases). The CDR3 has 15 amino acids. The germline V and J ends were trimmed by 1 base and 7 bases, with 13 bases remaining between them. The germline gives CDR1 LGHNA, CDR2 YNFKEQ. The CDR3 region is CASSQGTEQSEKLFF. In DNA, the CDR3 is TGTGCCAGCAGCCAAGGGACAGAACAGAGTGAAAAACTGTTTTTT.